This T cell receptor beta chain emerged from a study of blood T cells in healthy people across ages. Study observations and caveats: With donor CMV status unknown, expanded clonotype changes were possibly confounded. Comparison with aged donors showed that long-lived donors had more naive CD4+ cells and higher diversity.

This clonotype was seen a few times. Its antigen is undetermined. This CDR3 is 14 amino acids long. The V gene lost 3 bases and the J gene lost 1 base, with 10 bases spanning the gap. CDR1 is SGHVS, CDR2 FQNEAQ, per germline. A second PCR of 7 to 11 cycles used a sample-barcoded 5' primer and a J-beta primer mix. MiXCR, applied by TCRdb to the 5' RACE reads, yields one record per CDR3 protein. The sample includes fewer than 1 million distinct CDR3 sequences, roughly 44% of them seen just once. The chain carries TRBV7-8 and TRBJ2-7, with no clear D. The TCR comes from a man aged 55 to 70 in good health. The specimen was blood. This CDR3 reads CASSFSVQSYEQYF. CDR3 bases: TGTGCCAGCAGCTTTAGTGTGCAGTCCTACGAGCAGTACTTC.